Each of the 26 T cell receptor beta chains below was sequenced from the same sample in a study of T cell repertoires in cytomegalovirus infection. Each CDR3 protein is one row after TCRdb ran MiXCR on the reads. The table has 340,000 or so distinct CDR3 sequences, roughly 25% seen once; the top ten hold about an eighth. These TCRs are of unknown antigen specificity. The sample in question was cultured PBMCs, obtained from culture after CMV antigen stimulation. The receptor source for this set is a human donor in good health (CMV status not recorded). Some clones in this sample may be carry-over from other donors' samples.

The rearrangement links TRBV19 to TRBJ1-5; D may be TRBD1 (5 bases). V lost 0 bases and J lost 11, with 8 bases in between. The V gene's germline CDR1 is LNHDA and CDR2 SQIVND (reference sequence). The CDR3 covers 12 residues. CDR3 loop: CASSIEAGSQHF. The CDR3 bases are TGTGCCAGTAGTATAGAGGCAGGGTCCCAGCATTTT.

This clonotype was counted only a few times. The V call is TRBV12-3 or TRBV12-4, the J call TRBJ2-2; D uncertain. The CDR3 has 13 amino acids. Trimming took off 5 bases at V and 4 bases at J, with 8 bases between the two ends. The chain's CDR3 is CASSGEITGELFF. In DNA form, the CDR3 reads TGTGCCAGCAGTGGCGAGATCACCGGGGAGCTGTTTTTT.

This clonotype was counted a few times. This chain connects TRBV20-1 to TRBJ1-5; D is ambiguous. The V gene's germline CDR1 is DFQATT and CDR2 SNEGSKA (reference sequence). There are 12 residues in the CDR3. V was clipped by 5 bases and J by 0 bases, with 5 bases between them. The CDR3 DNA reads as TGCAGTGCTCAGTATAGCAATCAGCCCCAGCATTTT. Its protein product is CSAQYSNQPQHF.

A few counts support this clonotype. This sequence joins TRBV27 and TRBJ2-1, with D maybe TRBD2 (6 bases). CDR3 length: 15 residues. Germline lookup yields CDR1 MNHEY and CDR2 SMNVEV (reference sequence). V was pared by 0 bases and J by 7 bases, with 13 bases between. The CDR3 loop is CASSLSGLRRNEQFF. CDR3 nucleotide sequence: TGTGCCAGCAGTTTATCGGGACTCCGGAGGAATGAGCAGTTCTTC.

This rearrangement joins TRBV7-2 to TRBJ2-1, with TRBD2 matching 8 bases. V lost 4 bases and J lost 6; bases outside the gene matches: 8. The germline V gene has CDR1 SGHTA and CDR2 FQGNSA. This CDR3 is 15 amino acids long. The CDR3 DNA reads as TGTGCCAGCAGCTCCAGACTAGCGCTGGGCAATGAGCAGTTCTTC. It encodes CASSSRLALGNEQFF.

The chain uses TRBV29-1 and TRBJ2-4; D is tentatively TRBD1 or TRBD2 (5 bases each). V was clipped by 4 bases and J by 2 bases, with 15 bases between them. Germline V lookup: CDR1 SQVTM, CDR2 ANQGSEA. The CDR3 totals 15 residues. DNA for the CDR3: TGCAGCGTTGTACGAGGGACCCTAACCAAAAACATTCAGTACTTC. Protein: CSVVRGTLTKNIQYF.

This clonotype was recorded a few times. J is TRBJ2-3 and V is TRBV11-2; 10 positions agree with TRBD2. V shed 5 bases and J 2 bases; nucleotides not matched to a gene: 13. The CDR3 extends over 18 amino acids. From germline, CDR1 is SGHAT and CDR2 FQNNGV. DNA of the CDR3: TGTGCCAGCAGCACAGGACTAGCGGTAGATTACTTCACAGATACGCAGTATTTT. This codes for CASSTGLAVDYFTDTQYF.

This clonotype was recorded many times. The V gene is TRBV7-2, the J gene TRBJ1-2; possibly TRBD1 for D (5 bases). V was pared by 1 base and J by 2 bases, with 11 bases between. The germline V gene encodes CDR1 SGHTA and CDR2 FQGNSA. CDR3 length: 15 amino acids. CDR3 protein: CASSLVTEFNYGYTF. For the CDR3, the DNA is TGTGCCAGCAGCTTAGTGACAGAATTCAACTATGGCTACACCTTC.

This chain joins TRBV19 and TRBJ2-1; the D is unclear. CDR1 and CDR2 (germline): LNHDA, SQIVND (reference sequence). There are 15 residues in the CDR3. The V and J ends lost 3 bases and 1 base respectively, with 10 bases between them. CDR3 nucleotides: TGTGCCAGTAGTATTCCCCAGGTTTCCTACAATGAGCAGTTCTTC. It yields the protein CASSIPQVSYNEQFF. Drawing the rest from reference TRBV19 and TRBJ2-1, the complete variable domain is DGGITQSPKYLFRKEGQNVTLSCEQNLNHDAMYWYRQDPGQGLRLIYYSQIVNDFQKGDIAEGYSVSREKKESFPLTVTSAQKNPTAFYLCASSIPQVSYNEQFFGPGTRLTVL.

The sample holds a few counts of this clonotype. The rearrangement links TRBV30 to TRBJ2-4, with D perhaps assigned TRBD1 or TRBD2 (6 bases each). Germline values: CDR1 GTSNPN, CDR2 SVGIG (reference sequence). The V end was cut by 2 bases, the J end by 8 bases, with 22 bases between. This CDR3 contains 16 residues. The CDR3 region has the DNA TGTGCCTGGAGTAACGCGGGACCGATAAAGGGGGACATTCAGTACTTC. Translating gives CAWSNAGPIKGDIQYF.

The V gene is TRBV20-1, the J gene TRBJ2-1; 7 bases map to TRBD2. J lost 0 bases, V lost 3 bases, and 5 bases had no gene match. This CDR3 is built from 15 residues. Per germline, CDR1 DFQATT and CDR2 SNEGSKA (reference sequence). The CDR3 DNA sequence: TGCAGTGCTAGTAGCGGGTTTAGCTCCTACAATGAGCAGTTCTTC. Translating gives CSASSGFSSYNEQFF.

In its sample, this clonotype was seen many times. The V gene is TRBV7-2, the J gene TRBJ2-1; TRBD2 aligns across 13 bases. The CDR3 runs 16 residues. J lost 9 bases, V lost 6 bases, and 11 bases had no gene match. Germline V gene data show CDR1 as SGHTA and CDR2 as FQGNSA. This CDR3 reads CASRKQGLAGTGEQFF. CDR3 in DNA: TGTGCCAGCAGGAAACAGGGACTAGCGGGAACGGGTGAGCAGTTCTTC. Based on the CDR3 plus reference TRBV7-2 and TRBJ2-1, the full variable domain is GAGVSQSPSNKVTEKGKDVELRCDPISGHTALYWYRQSLGQGLEFLIYFQGNSAPDKSGLPSDRFSAERTGGSVSTLTIQRTQQEDSAVYLCASRKQGLAGTGEQFFGPGTRLTVL.

This clonotype was seen at least ten times. The rearrangement links TRBV7-2 to TRBJ2-5; D unresolved. Germline values: CDR1 SGHTA, CDR2 FQGNSA. Trimming took 5 bases from V and 1 from J, leaving 11 bases between them. This CDR3 region has 14 residues. Here the CDR3 DNA reads TGTGCCAGCAGCATCTCAGCCTTCCAAGAGACCCAGTACTTC. Encoded protein: CASSISAFQETQYF.

This clonotype turned up a few times. The chain is built from TRBV6-2 or TRBV6-3 and TRBJ2-3; no firm D call. Germline V gene lookup returns CDR1 MNHEY and CDR2 SVGEGT. The germline V and J ends were trimmed by 0 bases and 3 bases, with 10 bases remaining between them. CDR3 length: 15 amino acids. The CDR3 DNA reads as TGTGCCAGCAGTTACTCGCGGTTAACGACAGATACGCAGTATTTT. Its translation: CASSYSRLTTDTQYF.

This clonotype was seen ten or more times. This rearrangement joins TRBV7-2 to TRBJ1-5; D ambiguous. Per germline, CDR1 SGHTA and CDR2 FQGNSA. This CDR3 region has 13 residues. V was clipped by 7 bases and J by 4 bases, with 11 bases between them. CDR3 sequence (DNA): TGTGCCAGCAAAAAGGACGGAAATCAGCCCCAGCATTTT. This codes for CASKKDGNQPQHF.

The DNA for the CDR3 is TGTGCCAGCAGCTTAGCGAGGGTATTTGAGGAAAAACTGTTTTTT. Translation gives CASSLARVFEEKLFF. V and J are TRBV7-9 and TRBJ1-4; D remains unclear. This CDR3 is built from 15 residues. V was pared by 0 bases and J by 8 bases, with 13 bases between. Germline V gene data show CDR1 as SEHNR and CDR2 as FQNEAQ (reference sequence).

This chain uses TRBV4-2 with TRBJ2-3; 8 positions agree with TRBD1. This CDR3 has 15 residues. Germline V CDR1 and CDR2: LGHNA, YNFKEQ. V lost 3 bases and J lost 6; bases outside the gene matches: 8. The CDR3 sequence is CASSQDQTGADTQYF. As DNA, the CDR3 is TGTGCCAGCAGCCAGGACCAGACAGGGGCGGATACGCAGTATTTT.

The genes are TRBV29-1 and TRBJ1-3; tentative D call: TRBD1 (5 bases). With 7 bases removed from V and 3 bases from J, the gap between germline ends came to 13 bases. This CDR3 spans 13 amino acids. Germline V lookup: CDR1 SQVTM, CDR2 ANQGSEA. CDR3 in amino acids: CSAQDIYGNTIYF. Here the CDR3 DNA reads TGCAGCGCTCAGGACATATATGGAAACACCATATATTTT.

The genes are TRBV4-1 and TRBJ2-3; TRBD2 matches 10 bases. With 0 bases clipped from V and 5 bases from J, the junction kept 2 bases outside the gene matches. CDR1 is MGHRA and CDR2 is YSYEKL in the germline V gene. The CDR3 runs 15 residues. The DNA of the CDR3 is TGCGCCAGCAGCCAAGAACGACTAGCGGGAGATACGCAGTATTTT. It codes for CASSQERLAGDTQYF.

This clonotype was counted a few times. This sequence joins TRBV18 and TRBJ2-1; 8 bases are shared with TRBD2. V lost 3 bases, J lost 9 bases, and 10 bases stayed unmatched. There are 15 residues in the CDR3. CDR1 is KGHSH, CDR2 LQKENI, per germline. Written as DNA, the CDR3 is TGTGCCAGCTCACCTACAGTAGCGGGAAGAATTGAGCAGTTCTTC. It encodes CASSPTVAGRIEQFF.

This chain uses TRBV14 with TRBJ1-5; D ambiguous. V was cut by 3 bases and J by 3 bases, with 6 bases left in between. CDR3 size: 13 residues. Germline V gives CDR1 SGHDN, CDR2 FVKESK. The CDR3 here is CASSQGLNQPQHF. CDR3 DNA sequence: TGTGCCAGCAGCCAGGGCCTCAATCAGCCCCAGCATTTT.

A few counts support this clonotype. The chain uses TRBV7-2 and TRBJ2-5; TRBD2 might be the D (6 bases). This CDR3 has 16 residues. V lost 1 base, J lost 4 bases, and 16 bases lay in between. From germline, CDR1 is SGHTA and CDR2 FQGNSA. CDR3 sequence reads: CASSLVHKGGRETQYF. In DNA, the CDR3 is TGTGCCAGCAGCTTAGTTCATAAAGGAGGGCGAGAGACCCAGTACTTC.

This clonotype was observed many times. V usage is TRBV4-1 and J usage is TRBJ1-1, with 9 bases lining up with TRBD1. Per the germline V gene, CDR1 is MGHRA and CDR2 is YSYEKL. V lost 0 bases to trimming and J lost 5 bases; unmatched junction nucleotides: 16. The CDR3 is 19 amino acids. The CDR3 loop reads CASSQDLERNRGRGTEAFF. The CDR3 nucleotides are TGCGCCAGCAGCCAAGATCTCGAGCGGAACAGGGGGCGCGGGACTGAAGCTTTCTTT.

This clonotype was seen ten or more times. The rearrangement joins TRBV7-2 to TRBJ1-2, with D possibly matching TRBD1 (6 bases). CDR3 length equals 16 residues. With 0 bases removed from V and 2 bases from J, the gap between germline ends came to 13 bases. CDR1 and CDR2 from the germline V gene are SGHTA and FQGNSA. The CDR3 DNA sequence: TGTGCCAGCAGCTTAGCCCCGGGACACATGAACTATGGCTACACCTTC. As protein: CASSLAPGHMNYGYTF.

This clonotype was counted many times. This chain links TRBV7-2 with TRBJ2-2; the D gene could be TRBD1 or TRBD2 (5 bases each). The ends were cut back, 1 base at V and 7 bases at J, with 10 bases in the middle. Per germline, CDR1 SGHTA and CDR2 FQGNSA. The CDR3 has 14 residues. The CDR3 DNA sequence: TGTGCCAGCAGCTTAGAGGGGCGGGTCGGGGAGCTGTTTTTT. This sequence encodes CASSLEGRVGELFF.

This clonotype appeared a few times. V usage is TRBV14 and J usage is TRBJ2-1; 10 bases fit TRBD2. In germline, CDR1 is SGHDN, CDR2 FVKESK. There are 18 residues in the CDR3. Trimming removed 0 bases from V and 7 bases from J; junction bases left unmatched: 12. This CDR3 reads CASSQDHQLAGVGNEQFF. The CDR3 nucleotides read TGTGCCAGCAGCCAAGATCATCAGCTAGCGGGAGTCGGGAATGAGCAGTTCTTC.